This T cell receptor beta chain stems from a study of cytomegalovirus exposure and HLA in healthy donors. V was pared by 3 bases and J by 7 bases, with 5 bases of the junction left unmatched. Germline lookup yields CDR1 KGHSH and CDR2 LQKENI. The CDR3 length is 13 residues. Study-level findings and limits: In vitro data verified a few CMV-associated chains as specific for CMV antigens. A later analysis found first-cohort TCR clusters tended to co-occur in the 100 to 150 validation repertoires.

The method was immunoSEQ multiplex PCR; TCRdb's version includes in-frame clones alone and lacks a portion of them. The profile covers about 360,000 clones, with roughly 88% appearing a single time and roughly 0.8% taken by the ten largest. Note on this clone: What it recognizes is unknown.

The origin of this receptor is a woman aged 18-30 years in good health and CMV-seronegative. The chain uses TRBV18 and TRBJ2-7; 8 bases are shared with TRBD1. Material: PBMCs. CDR3 DNA: TGTGCCAGCTCACCTTGGACAGGGTGGGAGCAGTACTTC. Amino acids: CASSPWTGWEQYF.